Listed below are T cell receptor beta chains from one sample, sequenced in a study of T-cell reconstitution after alpha-beta-depleted transplantation in children. Each CDR3 protein is one row after TCRdb ran MiXCR on the PCR reads. The table shows 260,000 or so distinct CDR3 sequences, with more than 10% occurring only once. The sequencing used PBMCs from the stem cell graft donor, collected from the stem cell graft. Every receptor here comes from a human donor who donated a stem cell graft to a child with acute lymphoblastic leukemia. Both conserved end residues are part of each CDR3. The order of the fields is clone size, D gene, CDR3 length, J gene, V gene, CDR3 DNA, CDR3 protein. D genes are given only for firm matches. Only part of the rows carry a size: once, few, many, or a class if the clone is expanded.

many	NA	16	TRBJ2-1	TRBV29-1	TGCAGCGTGACCTTGGTGGGGGAAATGCGGCGGAATGAGCAGTTCTTC	CSVTLVGEMRRNEQFF
many	NA	13	TRBJ1-1	TRBV20-1	TGCAGTGCTAACCGGGACCGTCACACTGAAGCTTTCTTT	CSANRDRHTEAFF
many	NA	17	TRBJ2-3	TRBV6-2/TRBV6-3	TGTGCCAGCCTCCCCGTGGTTCATTTTGAAGGCACAGATACGCAGTATTTT	CASLPVVHFEGTDTQYF
many	NA	14	TRBJ1-1	TRBV27	TGTGCCAGCAGTTTCGGGACGTTGAACACTGAAGCTTTCTTT	CASSFGTLNTEAFF
few	NA	17	TRBJ2-1	TRBV6-5	TGTGCCAGCAGTTACTCTATCCTACTCAGCTCCTACAATGAGCAGTTCTTC	CASSYSILLSSYNEQFF
many	NA	16	TRBJ1-5	TRBV7-2	TGTGCCAGCAGCTTAAACGGAGTGTTTGGCAATCAGCCCCAGCATTTT	CASSLNGVFGNQPQHF
many	TRBD1	15	TRBJ2-3	TRBV12-3/TRBV12-4	TGTGCCAGCAGTTTTCCTGACAGGGGTACAGATACGCAGTATTTT	CASSFPDRGTDTQYF
many	NA	12	TRBJ1-1	TRBV3-1	TGTGCCAGCAGCCAAGTTCTCGGGGGTGCTTTCTTT	CASSQVLGGAFF
many	NA	13	TRBJ1-1	TRBV19	TGTGCCGCTGGGACCTCGGGGGTAACTGAAGCTTTCTTT	CAAGTSGVTEAFF
many	NA	13	TRBJ2-5	TRBV5-5	TGTGCCAGCAGCTTGTCCTTCCAAGAGACCCAGTACTTC	CASSLSFQETQYF
many	TRBD1	14	TRBJ1-4	TRBV7-9	TGTGCCAGCAGCGAACCGGGACAGGGTGAAAAACTGTTTTTT	CASSEPGQGEKLFF
many	NA	11	TRBJ1-2	TRBV6-2/TRBV6-3	TGTGCCAGCAGCCGGACGGATGGCTACACCTTC	CASSRTDGYTF
many	TRBD2	19	TRBJ2-1	TRBV5-1	TGCGCCAGCACCTCGCTAGCGGGATCCCTGAGGGGTTCCTACAATGAGCAGTTCTTC	CASTSLAGSLRGSYNEQFF
few	TRBD1	16	TRBJ2-7	TRBV7-8	TGTGCCAGCAGCCGGGCCCTAGGGGGCGACCCCTACGAGCAGTACTTC	CASSRALGGDPYEQYF
many	NA	15	TRBJ2-1	TRBV10-3	TGTGCCATCAGTGAGTCTAGAGGGTATAGGAATGAGCAGTTCTTC	CAISESRGYRNEQFF
many	NA	13	TRBJ2-7	TRBV6-5	TGTGCCAGCAGTTACGACGATTCCTACGAGCAGTACTTC	CASSYDDSYEQYF
many	NA	13	TRBJ2-7	TRBV28	TGTGCCAGCGAAGGAGGGGATGCCTACGAGCAGTACTTC	CASEGGDAYEQYF
many	NA	15	TRBJ2-7	TRBV6-2/TRBV6-3	TGTGCCAGCAGGCACTACGGGCCGACAGATTACGAGCAGTACTTC	CASRHYGPTDYEQYF
many	NA	15	TRBJ1-5	TRBV5-1	TGCGCCAGCAGCTTGTCGGGGACGGCCAATCAGCCCCAGCATTTT	CASSLSGTANQPQHF
many	TRBD2	14	TRBJ2-1	TRBV20-1	TGCAGTGCTAGTACCAGCGGGAGTCCTAATGAGCAGTTCTTC	CSASTSGSPNEQFF
many	TRBD2	15	TRBJ2-1	TRBV9	TGTGCCAGCAGCTCCAGACTAGCGGGAGGGGGTGAGCAGTTCTTC	CASSSRLAGGGEQFF
many	TRBD1	15	TRBJ2-7	TRBV5-1	TGCGCCAGCAGCGAACTTGGGACAGAAGGGTACGAGCAGTACTTC	CASSELGTEGYEQYF
few	NA	12	TRBJ2-1	TRBV3-1	TGTGCCAGCAGCCAAGTCCCTGGGGAGCAGTTCTTC	CASSQVPGEQFF
many	NA	16	TRBJ1-1	TRBV18	TGTGCCAGCTCACCGTCCGGAATCGTGATGAACACTGAAGCTTTCTTT	CASSPSGIVMNTEAFF
many	NA	14	TRBJ2-6	TRBV29-1	TGCAGCGTCCGTCTCAATTCTGGGGCCAACGTCCTGACTTTC	CSVRLNSGANVLTF
many	NA	16	TRBJ1-2	TRBV6-5	TGTGCCAGCAGTTACCGGCTGGCAGGGTTAGACTATGGCTACACCTTC	CASSYRLAGLDYGYTF
many	TRBD2	14	TRBJ2-1	TRBV4-3	TGCGCCAGCAGCCGGGGACTAGCAGAGAATGAGCAGTTCTTC	CASSRGLAENEQFF
few	TRBD1	15	TRBJ2-7	TRBV12-3/TRBV12-4	TGTGCCAGCAGTTTTGGAAGACAGGGGTCCCACGAGCAGTACTTC	CASSFGRQGSHEQYF
many	NA	15	TRBJ2-1	TRBV28	TGTGCCAGCAGTACCCCCATGGTAGCCCGCAATGAGCAGTTCTTC	CASSTPMVARNEQFF
many	NA	14	TRBJ2-5	TRBV7-2	TGTGCCAGCAGCCCCGTGTTGGGGAAAGAGACCCAGTACTTC	CASSPVLGKETQYF
many	TRBD2	16	TRBJ2-7	TRBV9	TGTGCCAGCAGCGCCGGACCCGGGACTAGCGGCTACGAGCAGTACTTC	CASSAGPGTSGYEQYF
NA	NA	13	TRBJ2-3	TRBV12-3/TRBV12-4	TGTGCCAGCAGTTATGCGGGGACAGATACGCAGTATTTT	CASSYAGTDTQYF
few	NA	15	TRBJ1-5	TRBV5-1	TGCGCCAGCAGCTTGGACGGTATTAGCAATCAGCCCCAGCATTTT	CASSLDGISNQPQHF
NA	NA	16	TRBJ2-7	TRBV7-2	TGTGCCAGCAGCTTACAGACAGGTCGTCACTCCTACGAGCAGTACTTC	CASSLQTGRHSYEQYF
many	NA	14	TRBJ1-1	TRBV7-8	TGTGCCAGCAGCTCAGTAGACAGTAACACTGAAGCTTTCTTT	CASSSVDSNTEAFF
many	NA	19	TRBJ2-1	TRBV14	TGTGCCAGCAGCCAAGGAGGAACCCCGGGTATCGGGGTCATCAATGAGCAGTTCTTC	CASSQGGTPGIGVINEQFF
many	TRBD1	15	TRBJ1-1	TRBV3-1	TGTGCCAGCAGCCACACGGACAGGCCGGTACCTGAAGCTTTCTTT	CASSHTDRPVPEAFF
many	NA	13	TRBJ2-5	TRBV3-1	TGTGCCAGCAGCCAAGGTGTGCGGAGGGCCCAGTACTTC	CASSQGVRRAQYF
many	NA	12	TRBJ2-2	TRBV20-1	TGCAGTGCTAGGGCGGGCCCCGGGGAGCTGTTTTTT	CSARAGPGELFF
many	NA	13	TRBJ1-2	TRBV29-1	TGCAGCGGGATGGTGTGGGGGGCGCAAGGCTACACCTTC	CSGMVWGAQGYTF
many	TRBD1	15	TRBJ2-7	TRBV5-6	TGTGCCAGCAGCTTGGTTCCAGGGGGTCCCTACGAGCAGTACTTC	CASSLVPGGPYEQYF
many	NA	16	TRBJ1-1	TRBV7-3	TGTGCCAGCAGCCTCATGGCGACCCACACAGGGTTTGAAGCTTTCTTT	CASSLMATHTGFEAFF
many	NA	13	TRBJ1-5	TRBV10-2	TGCGCCAGCAGTGTCACTCTAAATCAGCCCCAGCATTTT	CASSVTLNQPQHF
many	NA	13	TRBJ2-7	TRBV9	TGTGCCAGCAGCGTAGGCGAACTAGCCGAGCAGTACTTC	CASSVGELAEQYF
many	NA	14	TRBJ2-1	TRBV7-8	TGTGCCAGCAAACATGGGGGTTCCTACAATGAGCAGTTCTTC	CASKHGGSYNEQFF